Shown below are 2 T cell receptor beta chains from a single sample sequenced in a study of T cell changes during pregnancy in multiple sclerosis. Clones were sequenced by immunoSEQ multiplex PCR, and TCRdb holds only the in-frame ones, with some missing. In the table there are around 31,000 clones, approximately 90% of which are singletons. The starting material was CD8+ T cells from peripheral blood mononuclear cells, obtained in the second trimester of pregnancy. The receptors stem from a female donor with multiple sclerosis, enrolled in a pregnancy study.

The J gene is TRBJ1-2, the V gene TRBV27; D might be TRBD1 (6 bases). The CDR3 has 13 amino acids. V was pared by 6 bases and J by 8 bases, with 16 bases between. The germline gives CDR1 MNHEY, CDR2 SMNVEV (reference sequence). CDR3 in amino acids: CASSPLSRGGYTF. The CDR3 DNA reads as TGTGCCAGCAGCCCGTTGTCCAGGGGAGGCTACACCTTC.

This chain connects TRBV4-1 to TRBJ1-2; possibly TRBD1 for D (6 bases). Trimming stripped 0 bases from V and 8 bases from J, with 13 bases between. Germline V gene sequence: CDR1 MGHRA, CDR2 YSYEKL. This CDR3 contains 14 residues. Here the CDR3 reads CASSQDSQGYGYTF. CDR3 DNA sequence: TGCGCCAGCAGCCAAGATTCTCAGGGGTACGGCTACACCTTC.